The 25 T cell receptor beta chains below were found in one sample sequenced in a study of blood T cell repertoires in COVID-19. Generated by immunoSEQ multiplex PCR, the TCRdb table keeps only in-frame clones and is missing some. Of roughly 150,000 clones in the sample, roughly nine tenths are singletons; the top ten hold around 15%. The sequenced material came from peripheral blood. The receptors were sampled from a woman between 40 and 50 years old with acute or convalescent COVID-19.

The rearrangement links TRBV3-1 (or the pseudogene TRBV3-2) to TRBJ2-3; 7 positions agree with TRBD2. This CDR3 contains 15 residues. Germline-derived CDR1 and CDR2 are LGHDT and YNNKEL (reference sequence). With 1 base clipped from V and 5 bases from J, the junction kept 6 bases outside the gene matches. The CDR3 sequence is CASSQGGSGRDTQYF. DNA of the CDR3: TGTGCCAGCAGCCAAGGCGGGAGTGGGAGAGATACGCAGTATTTT.

The CDR3 bases are TGTGCCAGCAGCCCCCTCAGACCGGCTAGCGGGAGGTACGAGCAGTACTTC. It encodes CASSPLRPASGRYEQYF. The V gene is TRBV3-1 (or the pseudogene TRBV3-2), the J gene TRBJ2-7, with 11 positions matching TRBD2. There are 17 residues in the CDR3. The ends lost 4 bases at V and 4 bases at J; junction bases unmatched: 12. Germline assignment: CDR1 LGHDT and CDR2 YNNKEL (reference sequence).

CDR3 sequence (DNA): TGTGCCAGCTCACCTGCCGGGACAGGGGGTGAAAAACTGTTTTTT. Protein sequence: CASSPAGTGGEKLFF. The V gene is TRBV18, the J gene TRBJ1-4; 11 nucleotides agree with TRBD1. In germline, CDR1 is KGHSH, CDR2 LQKENI. This CDR3 has 15 amino acids. The V gene end was trimmed by 3 bases and the J gene end by 7 bases; junction bases not matched to a gene: 4.

The rearrangement joins TRBV28 to TRBJ2-1, with 12 bases that match TRBD2. The germline gives CDR1 MDHEN, CDR2 SYDVKM. This CDR3 region has 15 residues. Trimming cost V 4 bases and J 9 bases; bases outside gene matches: 7. The DNA of the CDR3 is TGTGCCAGCAGTTCCCTAGCGGGGGGGCTTATTGAGCAGTTCTTC. The encoded protein is CASSSLAGGLIEQFF.

V and J are TRBV7-2 and TRBJ2-3, with D perhaps TRBD1 (6 bases). The CDR3 is made up of 15 amino acids. Deletions cut 3 bases from V and 1 base from J, with 11 bases between. CDR1 and CDR2 from the germline V gene are SGHTA and FQGNSA. CDR3 amino acids: CASSFRQVRTDTQYF. The CDR3 nucleotides are TGTGCCAGCAGCTTCCGACAGGTTCGCACAGATACGCAGTATTTT. The full variable domain, completed using reference TRBV7-2 and TRBJ2-3, is GAGVSQSPSNKVTEKGKDVELRCDPISGHTALYWYRQSLGQGLEFLIYFQGNSAPDKSGLPSDRFSAERTGGSVSTLTIQRTQQEDSAVYLCASSFRQVRTDTQYFGPGTRLTVL.

The gene calls are TRBV28 and TRBJ2-7, with D perhaps matching TRBD2 (5 bases). The CDR3 has 16 residues. Trimming took 6 bases from V and 2 from J, leaving 20 bases between them. CDR1 is MDHEN, CDR2 SYDVKM, per germline. The CDR3 bases are TGTGCCAGCAGCCCGCTTGGGGATCCGGAGGCCTACGAGCAGTACTTC. As protein: CASSPLGDPEAYEQYF.

This chain uses TRBV1 with TRBJ1-1. TRBV1 is termed a pseudogene. CDR3 length: 15 residues. The CDR3 region is CTSSTGDGHNTEAFF. CDR3 nucleotides: TGCACCAGCAGCACGGGGGACGGTCATAACACTGAAGCTTTCTTT.

This chain links TRBV30 with TRBJ1-1, with TRBD1 matching over 7 bases. The V and J ends lost 0 bases and 4 bases, in that order; junction bases with no gene match: 5. The CDR3 spans 14 residues. Per the germline V gene, CDR1 is GTSNPN and CDR2 is SVGIG (reference sequence). The CDR3 is CAWSVQDRATEAFF. The CDR3 DNA reads TGTGCCTGGAGTGTTCAAGACAGGGCCACTGAAGCTTTCTTT.

The chain has TRBV5-1 and TRBJ1-1; D gene ambiguous. The CDR3 has 14 residues. In germline, CDR1 is SGHRS, CDR2 YFSETQ. V was shortened by 2 bases and J by 9 bases, with 17 bases between the two germline ends. CDR3 residues: CASSFGPPGSQAFF. For the CDR3, the DNA is TGCGCCAGCAGCTTTGGGCCCCCCGGCTCCCAAGCTTTCTTT.

J is TRBJ1-3 and V is TRBV11-2; D call uncertain. V was cut by 1 base and J by 0 bases, with 7 bases left in between. The CDR3 loop spans 15 amino acids. Germline-derived CDR1 and CDR2 are SGHAT and FQNNGV. CDR3: CASSLATISGNTIYF. In DNA, the CDR3 is TGTGCCAGCAGCTTAGCGACAATCTCTGGAAACACCATATATTTT. Using reference TRBV11-2 and TRBJ1-3 for the parts outside the CDR3, the full variable domain is EAGVAQSPRYKIIEKRQSVAFWCNPISGHATLYWYQQILGQGPKLLIQFQNNGVVDDSQLPKDRFSAERLKGVDSTLKIQPAKLEDSAVYLCASSLATISGNTIYFGEGSWLTVV.

V usage is TRBV10-3 and J usage is TRBJ1-5, with 7 positions matching TRBD1. The CDR3 runs to 13 residues. The germline gives CDR1 ENHRY, CDR2 SYGVKD. Trimming removed 10 bases from V and 4 bases from J; junction bases left unmatched: 7. CDR3 protein: CATTTGENQPQHF. CDR3 sequence (DNA): TGTGCCACCACCACAGGGGAGAATCAGCCCCAGCATTTT.

The chain employs TRBV7-9 and TRBJ1-5; 7 bases line up with TRBD1. Germline V gives CDR1 SEHNR, CDR2 FQNEAQ (reference sequence). The CDR3 covers 15 residues. The ends lost 1 base at V and 6 bases at J; junction bases unmatched: 6. The CDR3 coding sequence is TGTGCCAGCAGCTTAGGTACAGGGGTGAGTCAGCCCCAGCATTTT. Protein sequence: CASSLGTGVSQPQHF. Full variable domain (rest looked up from reference TRBV7-9 and TRBJ1-5): DTGVSQNPRHKITKRGQNVTFRCDPISEHNRLYWYRQTLGQGPEFLTYFQNEAQLEKSRLLSDRFSAERPKGSFSTLEIQRTEQGDSAMYLCASSLGTGVSQPQHFGDGTRLSIL.

V gene TRBV27 combines with J gene TRBJ1-2; D is possibly TRBD1 (5 bases). Deletions cut 2 bases from V and 4 bases from J, with 20 bases between. Germline CDR1 reads MNHEY; CDR2 reads SMNVEV (reference sequence). This CDR3 spans 17 amino acids. The CDR3 loop reads CASSLIHPEAGTYGYTF. The CDR3 nucleotides are TGTGCCAGCAGTTTAATTCACCCGGAAGCGGGGACCTATGGCTACACCTTC.

With respect to this clone: At the DNA level, this CDR3 is encoded by other sequences in the same sample as well. The chain couples TRBV14 to TRBJ2-1, with 11 bases that match TRBD2. J was trimmed by 4 bases and V by 6 bases; bases with no gene match: 5. Germline V lookup: CDR1 SGHDN, CDR2 FVKESK. This CDR3 spans 15 amino acids. The CDR3 region is CASSPRTSGYNEQFF. The CDR3 nucleotides are TGTGCCAGCAGTCCTAGGACTAGCGGGTACAATGAGCAGTTCTTC.

V usage is TRBV18 and J usage is TRBJ2-7; TRBD1 is a possible D gene (7 bases). Germline CDR1 is KGHSH and CDR2 is LQKENI. The CDR3 runs to 13 residues. Trimming took off 6 bases at V and 7 bases at J, with 16 bases between the two ends. The CDR3 sequence: CASSRDRPVEQYF. As DNA, the CDR3 is TGTGCCAGCTCGCGGGACAGACCAGTGGAGCAGTACTTC.

The table lists this clone with a count of one. This chain joins TRBV4-1 and TRBJ2-6, with no clear D. The V end lost 7 bases, the J end lost 0 bases, and 19 bases lay between the germline ends. The CDR3 sequence is 18 residues long. Germline CDR1 and CDR2: MGHRA and YSYEKL. CDR3 sequence reads: CASTPSSPTASGANVLTF. CDR3 coding DNA: TGCGCCAGCACCCCAAGCTCCCCAACAGCCTCTGGGGCCAACGTCCTGACTTTC.

The chain combines TRBV28 with TRBJ2-1; 7 nucleotides line up with TRBD1. The trim removed 6 bases at V and 4 bases at J, leaving 15 bases unmatched. Per germline, CDR1 MDHEN and CDR2 SYDVKM. The CDR3 sequence is 17 residues long. CDR3 sequence reads: CASSHFLGQSMYNEQFF. CDR3 nucleotides: TGTGCCAGCAGCCACTTCCTGGGACAGAGTATGTACAATGAGCAGTTCTTC.

The V and J genes are TRBV12-3 or TRBV12-4 and TRBJ1-5; perhaps TRBD1 as D (6 bases). V dropped 2 bases and J dropped 5 bases, with 7 bases sitting between them. The CDR3 has 13 amino acids. CDR3 DNA sequence: TGTGCCAGCAGTTTAAGACAGGATCAGCCCCAGCATTTT. Protein product: CASSLRQDQPQHF.

The genes are TRBV2 and TRBJ2-7; D gene ambiguous. The CDR3 is 12 residues long. V was cut by 8 bases and J by 7 bases, with 15 bases left in between. Germline V gene lookup returns CDR1 SNHLY and CDR2 FYNNEI. CDR3 in DNA: TGTGCCAGCGATGCGGCCCTCGGGGAGCAGTACTTC. Residues: CASDAALGEQYF.

The V gene is TRBV28, the J gene TRBJ2-2; 11 bases agree with TRBD2. CDR1 and CDR2 from the germline V gene are MDHEN and SYDVKM. This CDR3 spans 16 amino acids. V gave up 6 bases and J gave up 4 bases; unmatched junction bases: 7. This chain's CDR3 is CASSDLAGGLTGELFF. CDR3 bases: TGTGCCAGCAGCGACTTAGCGGGGGGGCTCACCGGGGAGCTGTTTTTT. The full variable domain, in which reference TRBV28 and TRBJ2-2 provide the parts outside the CDR3, is DVKVTQSSRYLVKRTGEKVFLECVQDMDHENMFWYRQDPGLGLRLIYFSYDVKMKEKGDIPEGYSVSREKKERFSLILESASTNQTSMYLCASSDLAGGLTGELFFGEGSRLTVL.

Of note for this clone: Mismatch with germline at one junction end may stem from a read error. This chain uses TRBV18 with TRBJ2-7; TRBD2 is a possible D gene (6 bases). The germline V gene has CDR1 KGHSH and CDR2 LQKENI. The CDR3 contains 14 residues. CDR3 sequence (DNA): TGTGCCAGCTCCCCACGTCGCGGGAATTACGAGCAGTACTTC. This sequence encodes CASSPRRGNYEQYF. Based on the CDR3 plus reference TRBV18 and TRBJ2-7, the full variable domain is NAGVMQNPRHLVRRRGQEARLRCSPMKGHSHVYWYRQLPEEGLKFMVYLQKENIIDESGMPKERFSAEFPKEGPSILRIQQVVRGDSAAYFCASSPRRGNYEQYFGPGTRLTVT.

This chain links TRBV5-1 with TRBJ2-7, with 7 bases lining up with TRBD2. After removal of 1 base from V and 3 bases from J, the junction contained 13 bases not matched to a gene. Germline V gene lookup returns CDR1 SGHRS and CDR2 YFSETQ. This CDR3 spans 17 amino acids. The CDR3 region has the DNA TGCGCCAGCAGCTTGATGAGGTCCCGGGACTACCACTACGAGCAGTACTTC. Its protein is CASSLMRSRDYHYEQYF.

This clone is deemed large. The chain carries TRBV19 and TRBJ2-2; no firm D call. The germline V gene encodes CDR1 LNHDA and CDR2 SQIVND (reference sequence). The CDR3 totals 16 residues. The V and J ends lost 6 bases and 0 bases respectively, with 14 bases between them. The CDR3 coding sequence is TGTGCCAGTAGAAACGAAGCTTACGCGAACACCGGGGAGCTGTTTTTT. It yields the protein CASRNEAYANTGELFF.

V and J are TRBV2 and TRBJ2-5; 15 nucleotides agree with TRBD2. The CDR3 covers 16 residues. Germline CDR1 and CDR2: SNHLY and FYNNEI. The junction had 7 bases not matched to a gene; V was cut back by 6 bases and J by 5 bases. The CDR3 protein is CASRPGGLAGGETQYF. The CDR3 DNA is TGTGCCAGCAGACCCGGGGGACTAGCGGGAGGCGAGACCCAGTACTTC.

This chain links TRBV18 with TRBJ2-2; tentatively, D is TRBD1 (6 bases). CDR3 length equals 15 residues. Germline loops: CDR1 KGHSH, CDR2 LQKENI. Trimming took 6 bases from V and 1 from J, leaving 12 bases between them. CDR3: CASSPDSLNTGELFF. CDR3 in DNA: TGTGCCAGCTCTCCGGACAGCCTGAACACCGGGGAGCTGTTTTTT.